This T cell receptor (beta chain) was observed in a study of beta chain features in type 1 diabetes (dated by TCRdb to the late 2010s). With respect to the entire study: No differences in mean age, gender distribution, total cell number or subset yield were found between patients and healthy donors. Across all samples, fewer than 110,000,000 sorted cells were examined, and cell number per subset correlated strongly with RNA yield. Regulatory and stem cell-like memory subsets were isolated from only 8 patients and roughly eight healthy donors, whereas naive and central memory subsets came from all 30 or so donors. In the study, recently diagnosed type 1 diabetes patients and matched healthy donors were compared on the TCRB repertoires of their sorted circulating CD4+ T cell subsets. Broad study findings and their caveats: Because cDNA was sequenced instead of genomic DNA, activated cells with high expression could be over-represented, although the groups did not differ in activation or CD3 levels. Naive, central memory and regulatory TCRB repertoires appeared to be more similar among patients than among healthy donors. Because the HLA sub-analyses included only small numbers of individuals, any influence of HLA type on TCRB rearrangement was left unresolved. At VDJ recombination sites, type 1 diabetes patients had fewer insertions and more deleted nucleotides, which implies abnormalities in thymic rearrangement. Shorter templates might be favored by PCR, yet because patient and control samples were amplified and corrected together, any such skew would affect both groups equally. In all four CD4+ subsets, TCRB CDR3 length was moderately but significantly shorter in type 1 diabetes patients.

Worth noting for this clone: Its antigen remains unidentified. Base-call qualities are not available, and no considerably larger clone is one nucleotide away.

The entire isolated RNA was reverse transcribed using the High Capacity cDNA Reverse Transcription Kit, and thus expressed TCRB transcripts were sequenced. Stem cell-like memory T cell samples underwent survey-depth immunoSEQ sequencing, averaging around 1 million total reads per sample. After sorted cells were lysed in RLT buffer, RNA was extracted with DNase-treated RNeasy Micro or Mini kits, with the choice depending on cell number. Each cell subset was processed on its own to prevent cross-contamination, while patient and healthy donor samples were processed together. TCRB sequences were amplified from cDNA with the immunoSEQ multiplex PCR, producing 87-bp fragments spanning the CDR3 region. The amplicons were sequenced using the Illumina HiSeq platform. The original methods were these. PCR bias was corrected computationally using synthetic template baselines, and reads within Hamming distance 2 were collapsed, with unmergeable singletons discarded. By aligning reads against IMGT, V, D and J genes, CDR3 length, and insertions or deletions at six rearrangement sites were assigned. Clonotype counts were normalized to sorted cell number within each subset before computing true diversity and Gini coefficients with the tcR R package. The overlap coefficient, calculated on TCRB nucleotide sequences, was used to quantify repertoire sharing. In its TCRdb copy, this immuneACCESS table keeps in-frame sequences only and misses some clones. Where compared with another copy, unresolved V genes explain less than half of these, and the others have no known cause. V, J and clone size were drawn from that table, and D and trimming were deduced from the DNA. The table for this sample lists more than 85,000 clones; approximately 37% of them were counted only once. 0.065% of the sample comes from the top ten.

The CDR3 has 16 amino acids, counting the end cysteine and phenylalanine. The kept DNA is CDR3 alone, 48 bases in frame from the first base. Between the V and J ends, shortened by 5 bases and 0 bases respectively, the junction contains 15 bases. The germline V gene yields SGHVS for CDR1 and FQNEAQ for CDR2. Each donor gave one peripheral blood draw, about 100 mL on average, collected into heparinised tubes. Using a panel that included CD45RO, CCR7, CD25, CD127, CD95 and CD27, naive, central memory, regulatory and stem cell-like memory CD4+ T cells were sorted on a BD FACSAria II. All sorted populations exceeded 95% purity. PBMCs were isolated right away by Lymphoprep density gradient centrifugation and were stained directly, without culture. Samples were stained and sorted in pairs, with one healthy donor and one patient per experiment, so that batch effects were minimized.

The sequence was collected from a young woman in good health. The chain was built from TRBV7-8 and TRBJ2-3; TRBD2 could be the D gene, as 6 bases match. Sequencing input: stem cell memory CD4+ T cells from blood. The cell subset or site label here, explained by the study, means: stem cell-like memory CD4+ T cells. CDR3 reads: CASSTSGETSTDTQYF. Here is the DNA: TGTGCCAGCAGCACCTCGGGAGAAACTAGCACAGATACGCAGTATTTT.